Below, one T cell receptor (beta chain) is given with its context. The target antigen is unknown. Possible read error: a much larger clone is one base away. This sample was included in a study of blood T cells in healthy people across ages. Study-level results: Samples with more naive T cells showed higher observed beta diversity.

Sample-barcoded 5' priming and a J-beta primer mix drove a second PCR of about 7 to 12 cycles. TCRdb reanalysed the 5' RACE reads using MiXCR and keeps one entry per CDR3 protein. Among approximately 2,000,000 distinct CDR3 sequences, approximately 40% were seen once, and the ten largest hold roughly 23%. The CDR3 is made up of 17 amino acids. CDR1 LGHNA and CDR2 YSLEER come from the germline V gene. With 1 base clipped from V and 13 bases from J, the junction kept 15 bases outside the gene matches. The receptor was isolated from a human donor in good health. The sequenced sample consisted of blood. This chain uses TRBV4-3 with TRBJ2-1; TRBD2 agrees at 11 bases. The CDR3 loop is CASSQGLAGTGQETQFF. DNA for the CDR3: TGCGCCAGCAGCCAAGGACTAGCGGGGACAGGTCAAGAGACCCAGTTCTTC.